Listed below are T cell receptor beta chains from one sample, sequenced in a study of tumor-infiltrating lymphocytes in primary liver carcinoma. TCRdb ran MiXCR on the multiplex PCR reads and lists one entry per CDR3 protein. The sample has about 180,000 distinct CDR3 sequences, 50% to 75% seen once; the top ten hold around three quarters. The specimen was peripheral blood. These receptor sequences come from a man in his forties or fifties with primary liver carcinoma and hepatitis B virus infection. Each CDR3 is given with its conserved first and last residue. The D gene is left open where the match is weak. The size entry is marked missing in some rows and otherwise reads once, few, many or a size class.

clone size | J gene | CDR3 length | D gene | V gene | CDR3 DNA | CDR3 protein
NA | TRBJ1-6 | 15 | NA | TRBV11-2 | TGTGCCAGCAGCTTAGAGTCAGGGAGCCATTCACCCCTCCACTTT | CASSLESGSHSPLHF
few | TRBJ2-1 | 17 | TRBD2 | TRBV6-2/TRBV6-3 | TGTGCCAGCAGTTACTTGGGGACTAGCGGGAGTGAGAATGAGCAGTTCTTC | CASSYLGTSGSENEQFF
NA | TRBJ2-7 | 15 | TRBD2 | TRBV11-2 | TGTGCCAGCAGCTTAGATATAGCGGGACGATACGAGCAGTACTTC | CASSLDIAGRYEQYF
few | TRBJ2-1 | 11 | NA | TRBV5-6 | TGTGCCAGCAGCCAATACGATGAGCAGTTCTTC | CASSQYDEQFF
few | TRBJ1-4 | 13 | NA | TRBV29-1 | TGCAGCGTGCGAAGGACGGCTAATGAAAAACTGTTTTTT | CSVRRTANEKLFF
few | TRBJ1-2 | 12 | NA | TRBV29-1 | TGCAGCGTTGGACAGATTAACTATGGCTACACCTTC | CSVGQINYGYTF
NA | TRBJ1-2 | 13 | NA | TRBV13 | TGTGCCAGCAGCTTAGACAGGGACTGTGGCTACACCTTC | CASSLDRDCGYTF
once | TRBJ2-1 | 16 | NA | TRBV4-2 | TGTGCCAGCAGCCAAGATGGTGGTTTGGGTTACGATGAGCAGTTCTTC | CASSQDGGLGYDEQFF
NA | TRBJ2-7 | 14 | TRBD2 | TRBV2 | TGTGCCAGCAGGGCCGGGACTAGCACCTACGAGCAGTACTTC | CASRAGTSTYEQYF
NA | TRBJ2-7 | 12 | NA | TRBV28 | TGTGCCAGCAGATCGGGACTTTACGAGCAGTACTTC | CASRSGLYEQYF
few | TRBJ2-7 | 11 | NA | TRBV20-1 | TGCAGTGCTAGATTATCGACGGAGCAGTACTTC | CSARLSTEQYF
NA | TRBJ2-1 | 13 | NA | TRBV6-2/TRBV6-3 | TGTGCCAGCAGCTCGACAGCTTACAATGAGCAGTTCTTC | CASSSTAYNEQFF
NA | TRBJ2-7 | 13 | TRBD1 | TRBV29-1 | TGCAGCGTCGAGACAGGGGACTCCTACGAGCAGTACTTC | CSVETGDSYEQYF
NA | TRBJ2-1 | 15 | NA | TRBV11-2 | TGTGCCAGCAGCTCGAGCAGACAGCCCTACAATGAGCAGTTCTTC | CASSSSRQPYNEQFF
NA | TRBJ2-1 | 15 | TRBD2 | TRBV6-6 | TGTGCCAGCAGTTACTCTAGCGGGGCCTACAATGAGCAGTTCTTC | CASSYSSGAYNEQFF
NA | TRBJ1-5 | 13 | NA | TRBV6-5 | TGTGCCAGCAGGGGGGGAGGCAATCAGCCCCATCATTTT | CASRGGGNQPHHF
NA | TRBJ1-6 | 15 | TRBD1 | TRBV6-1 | TGTGCCACCCAACGAAACAGGGGAGGTAATTCACCCCTCCACTTT | CATQRNRGGNSPLHF
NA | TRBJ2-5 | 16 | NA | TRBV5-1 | TGCGCCAGCAGCTTAAGGCCCGGGATGAAACAAGAGACCCAGTACTTC | CASSLRPGMKQETQYF
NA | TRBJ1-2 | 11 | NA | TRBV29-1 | TGCAGCGTTGGGAGGGCGGAAGGCTACACCTTC | CSVGRAEGYTF
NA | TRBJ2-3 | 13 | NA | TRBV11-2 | TGTGTCAGCAGCCCCCCACTCACAGATACGCAGTATTTT | CVSSPPLTDTQYF
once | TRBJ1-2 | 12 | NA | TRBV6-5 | TGTGCCAGCAGTTGGACAGATTATGGCTACACCTTC | CASSWTDYGYTF
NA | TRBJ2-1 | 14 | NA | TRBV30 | TGTGCCTGGAAAGTGAGAGCGGAAGACAATGAGCCGTTCTTC | CAWKVRAEDNEPFF
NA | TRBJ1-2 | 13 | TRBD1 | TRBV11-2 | TGTGCCAGCACCGGGACAGGGGAATATGACTATACCTTC | CASTGTGEYDYTF
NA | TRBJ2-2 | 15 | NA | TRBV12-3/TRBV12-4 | TGTGCCAGCACAGGAGGAGTACATAACGCCGGGGAGCTGTTTTTT | CASTGGVHNAGELFF
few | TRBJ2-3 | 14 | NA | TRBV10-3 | TGTGCCATCAGTGAGCGTGAGGTCACAGATACGCAGTATTTT | CAISEREVTDTQYF
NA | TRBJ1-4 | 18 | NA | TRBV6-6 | TGTGCCAGCAGTTACTTCATCCCGGGTGCGGGGGCTAATGAAAAACTGTTTTTT | CASSYFIPGAGANEKLFF
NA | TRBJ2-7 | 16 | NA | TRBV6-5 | TGTGCCAGCAGCCCAGCCCGGGGCGTGAGCTCCTACGAGCAGTACTTC | CASSPARGVSSYEQYF
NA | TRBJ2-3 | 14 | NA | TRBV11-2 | TGTGCGAGCATCTTAAGTGGTAGCACAGATACGCGGTATTTT | CASILSGSTDTRYF
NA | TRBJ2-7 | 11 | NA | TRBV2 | TGTGCCACCGGACGGGGGTACGAGCAGTACTTC | CATGRGYEQYF
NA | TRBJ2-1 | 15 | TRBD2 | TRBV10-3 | TGTGCCATCAGTGGGGGACTAGCGTTCAACAATGAGCAGTTCTTC | CAISGGLAFNNEQFF
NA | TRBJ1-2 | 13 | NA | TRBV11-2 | TGTGCCAGCAGCTACGAGAAAGGGGATAAGAACACCTTC | CASSYEKGDKNTF
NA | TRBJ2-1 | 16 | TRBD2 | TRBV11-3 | TGTGCCAGCAGCTTATCATGGGCTAGCGGGAGAGGTGAGCAGTTATTC | CASSLSWASGRGEQLF
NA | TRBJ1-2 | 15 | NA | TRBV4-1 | TGCGCCAGCAGCCAAGAAGCGTACCTGCCCCATGGCTACACCTTC | CASSQEAYLPHGYTF
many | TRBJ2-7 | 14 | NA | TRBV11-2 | TGTGCCAGCAGCGCGGCCGCGTTGGGGGACGAGCAGTACTTC | CASSAAALGDEQYF
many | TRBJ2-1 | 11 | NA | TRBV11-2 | TGTGCCAGCAGCCGACTGGGGGAGCAGTTCTTC | CASSRLGEQFF
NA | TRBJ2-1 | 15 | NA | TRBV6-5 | TGTGCCAGCAGTTACCCGGGAATGGGGAGAAATGAGCAGTTCTTC | CASSYPGMGRNEQFF
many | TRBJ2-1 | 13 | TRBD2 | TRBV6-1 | TGTGCCAGCACCCTTACTGGTGGGACTAGCCGCCACTTC | CASTLTGGTSRHF
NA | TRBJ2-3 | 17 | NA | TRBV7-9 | TGTGCCAGCAGCTCGGGACTGACGGACTGGGGCACAGATACGCAGTATTTT | CASSSGLTDWGTDTQYF
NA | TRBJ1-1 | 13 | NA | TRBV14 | TGTGCCAGGAGCTACGAATGGAGCACTGAAGCTTTCTTT | CARSYEWSTEAFF
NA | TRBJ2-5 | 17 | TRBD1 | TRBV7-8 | TGTGCCAGCAGCTTAGTAGAGACAGGGGCAATCCAAGAGACCCAGTACTTC | CASSLVETGAIQETQYF
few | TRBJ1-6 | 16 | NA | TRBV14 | TGTGCCAGCAGCCACCTCGGTCGAGGGGATAATTCACCCCTCCACTTT | CASSHLGRGDNSPLHF
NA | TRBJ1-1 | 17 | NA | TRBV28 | TGTGCCAGCAGTTTATGGGGGGCAGGACCCATGAACACTGAAGCTTTCTTT | CASSLWGAGPMNTEAFF
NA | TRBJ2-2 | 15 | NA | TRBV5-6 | TGTGCCAGCGGTGTTGGAGCAGGGAACACCGGGGAGCTGTTTTTT | CASGVGAGNTGELFF
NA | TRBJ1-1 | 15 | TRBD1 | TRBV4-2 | TGTGTCAGCAGCCAAGATATGGCGACAGGGGTTAGGGCTTTCTTT | CVSSQDMATGVRAFF
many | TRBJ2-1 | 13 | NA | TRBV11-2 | TGTGCCAGCAGCTTAGTAGGGTTCAATGAGCAGTTCTTC | CASSLVGFNEQFF